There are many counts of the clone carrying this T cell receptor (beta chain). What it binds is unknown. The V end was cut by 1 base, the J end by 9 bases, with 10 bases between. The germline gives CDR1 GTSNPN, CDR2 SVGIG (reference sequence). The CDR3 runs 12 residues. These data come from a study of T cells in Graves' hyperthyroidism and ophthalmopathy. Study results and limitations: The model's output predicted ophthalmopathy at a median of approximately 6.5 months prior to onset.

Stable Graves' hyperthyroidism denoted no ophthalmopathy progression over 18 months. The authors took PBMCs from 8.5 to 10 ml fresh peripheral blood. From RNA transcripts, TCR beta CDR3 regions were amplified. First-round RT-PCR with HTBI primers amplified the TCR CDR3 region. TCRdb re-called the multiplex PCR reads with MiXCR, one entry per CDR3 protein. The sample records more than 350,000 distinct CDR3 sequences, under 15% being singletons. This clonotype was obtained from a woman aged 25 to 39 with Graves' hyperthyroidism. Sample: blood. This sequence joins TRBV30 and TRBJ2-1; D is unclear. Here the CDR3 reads CAWSGAVGEQFF. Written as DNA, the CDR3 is TGTGCCTGGAGTGGGGCCGTGGGTGAGCAGTTCTTC.